Sequencing of this T cell receptor (beta chain) was carried out in a study of T cells after posttransplantation cyclophosphamide. Control samples came 1 year after myeloablative marrow transplants with methotrexate plus calcineurin inhibitor. Turning to this clone: Its antigen is unknown.

The V end lost 3 bases, the J end lost 5 bases, and 16 bases lay between the germline ends. CDR1 and CDR2 (germline): LNHDA, SQIVND (reference sequence). This CDR3 comprises 15 residues. Broader study findings: TRB overlap between skin or GI tissue T cells and blood was limited.

The repertoire was sequenced with immunoSEQ multiplex PCR; TCRdb's copy has only in-frame clones and lacks some. The sample holds 15,000 to 20,000 clones, approximately 80% seen once. Specimen: PBMCs, collected 410 to 450 days after allogeneic stem cell transplant with calcineurin inhibitor and methotrexate. V gene TRBV19 combines with J gene TRBJ2-5, with D perhaps matching TRBD2 (5 bases). This sequence originates from a young adult male patient who received an allogeneic stem cell transplant from an unrelated donor, was CMV-positive, and had acute and chronic GVHD. Part of the T cells may come from the graft donor. CDR3 nucleotides: TGTGCCAGTAGTATTGAAGAGGGAAGGACGGAGACCCAGTACTTC. This sequence encodes CASSIEEGRTETQYF.